This passage covers 2 T cell receptor beta chains from one sample sequenced in a study of blood T cell repertoires in COVID-19. The assay was immunoSEQ multiplex PCR, and TCRdb's table has in-frame clones only and misses some. The sample includes 55,000 to 75,000 clones, more than 65% seen only once; the top ten take roughly a tenth. Sequencing used peripheral blood. Receptors were obtained from a man aged 80 or over with COVID-19, enrolled during active disease.

The rearrangement uses TRBV6-5 and TRBJ1-5; TRBD1 matches 7 bases. V lost 8 bases and J lost 4; bases outside the gene matches: 5. Per germline, CDR1 MNHEY and CDR2 SVGAGI. This CDR3 region has 13 residues. CDR3 nucleotides: TGTGCCAGCGGAACGACAGGGAATCAGCCCCAGCATTTT. The encoded protein is CASGTTGNQPQHF.

This chain links TRBV6-1 with TRBJ1-6, with D possibly matching TRBD1 (5 bases). The CDR3 covers 15 residues. In germline, CDR1 is MNHNS, CDR2 SASEGT. The ends were cut back, 3 bases at V and 0 bases at J, with 6 bases in the middle. The CDR3 DNA follows: TGTGCCAGCAGTGACGGGGGCTCCTATAATTCACCCCTCCACTTT. It encodes CASSDGGSYNSPLHF.